This TCR beta chain stems from a study of blood T cell repertoires in COVID-19. Original processing methods: Estimates of nucleated cell counts were drawn from the amplification of reference gene primers. TCRdb's copy holds only in-frame clones and misses some; the assay was immunoSEQ multiplex PCR. V and J calls and clone size are those listed in that table; D and trimming were worked out from the DNA. The repertoire holds about 280,000 clones, with about nine tenths as singletons. Per germline, CDR1 DFQATT and CDR2 SNEGSKA (reference sequence). V shed 5 bases and J shed 2 bases, with 15 bases lying between them. The CDR3 has 14 amino acids.

The sequencing sample was made of peripheral blood. J is TRBJ2-5 and V is TRBV20-1; TRBD2 is a possible D gene (6 bases). This receptor was identified in a woman in her twenties or thirties with active or convalescent COVID-19. The DNA of the CDR3 is TGCAGTGCTCGTGGGGTAGCGGCACAAGAGACCCAGTACTTC. It specifies CSARGVAAQETQYF.